This record concerns one T cell receptor beta chain sequence. Germline and junction disagree at one end, which may indicate a read error. These data are taken from a study of low-dose radiotherapy and immunotherapy resistance in tumors. Study-level background: Oral aspirin 300 mg was taken by patients daily for four cycles from cycle 1 day 1.

Time point of the sample: after trial treatment. The treatment was: LDRT plus nivolumab, ipilimumab, low-dose cyclophosphamide and aspirin (RACIN trial). The treatment that donors received included nivolumab, ipilimumab, aspirin, low-dose cyclophosphamide and low-dose radiotherapy. First-strand cDNA relied on TRAV- and TRBV-specific primers spanning alpha and beta chains. PCR amplification of the TCRs was performed with Phusion for approximately 20 PCR cycles, and it relied on a constant-region primer together with a V-primer adapter. TCRdb called the reads again in MiXCR, with one record for every CDR3 protein. Of under 40,000 distinct CDR3 sequences in the sample, under 55% were seen once. The sequencing here drew on PBMCs, taken after low-dose radiotherapy plus immunotherapy. The clonotype comes from a male donor with gallbladder cancer.

DNA for the CDR3: TGTGCCAGCAGTGCCGGGACAGAAGTCGGCGGCTTCACCTTC. Its protein is CASSAGTEVGGFTF. V gene TRBV6-6 combines with J gene TRBJ1-2; 7 bases fit TRBD1. The CDR3 totals 14 residues. Germline CDR1 and CDR2: MNHNY and SVGAGI (reference sequence).